This T cell receptor (beta chain) came from a study of T cells after posttransplantation cyclophosphamide. Study conclusions and caveats: Skin or GI-infiltrating T cells shared few TRB sequences with blood. Later post-transplant blood repertoires were often dominated by donor CD8+ memory clones.

V dropped 4 bases and J dropped 5; count of bases not matched to a gene: 5. Germline CDR1 and CDR2: SGHDN and FVKESK. The CDR3 is made up of 15 amino acids. In regard to this clone: Antigen specificity is unknown.

Cyclophosphamide on days +3 and +4 followed busulfan-fludarabine conditioning and a marrow graft. Sequenced by immunoSEQ multiplex PCR; TCRdb stores in-frame clones only, minus some. The table has about 16,000 clones, 85% to 95% seen once. Specimen: CD4+ T cells sorted from blood, collected after allogeneic stem cell transplant with posttransplant cyclophosphamide. The sequence was obtained from a male patient between 60 and 69 years old who received an allogeneic stem cell transplant from a related donor and was CMV-positive. The graft donor may have contributed some T cells. J is TRBJ2-2 and V is TRBV14; TRBD2 matches 9 bases. The CDR3 nucleotides are TGTGCCAGCAGCCGATTTAGCGGGGGAACCGGGGAGCTGTTTTTT. Translated: CASSRFSGGTGELFF.